This record covers a single T cell receptor beta chain. What it recognizes is unknown. Researchers report immunoSEQ v3.0 was run at survey level. Using immunoSEQ multiplex PCR, the repertoire was profiled, and TCRdb retains in-frame clones only, with some absent. Among around 20,000 clones listed, around 80% were seen once. This sample was included in a study of long-term antiretroviral therapy in people with HIV. Study-wide findings and caveats: Within the repertoire, clones expanded before ART were dominant at all time points. ART was followed by higher diversity that remained below transplant donor controls.

Trimming removed 1 base from V and 2 bases from J, with 12 bases in between. This CDR3 has 15 amino acids. Germline V gene lookup returns CDR1 SGHRS and CDR2 YFSETQ. People in the study who had HIV all got their treatment in the United States. Each specimen consisted of roughly 0.9-10 million cryopreserved PBMC prior to extraction of DNA. This TCR came from a woman in her forties or fifties with HIV. Sequenced here: unsorted PBMCs, sampled 0.5 years before starting antiretroviral therapy. The chain carries TRBV5-1 and TRBJ1-1; D is ambiguous. The CDR3 nucleotides read TGCGCCAGCAGCTTGCTGTCAGGACGCAACACTGAAGCTTTCTTT. Its translation: CASSLLSGRNTEAFF.